A single sample is the source of the 26 T cell receptor beta chains below, sequenced in a study of beta chain features in type 1 diabetes. Study-level points and caveats: Significant though moderate, a shortening of TCRB CDR3s appeared in all four CD4+ subsets of Type 1 diabetes patients.

The authors reverse transcribed all of the isolated RNA, so sequencing captured expressed TCRB transcripts. The table came from immunoSEQ multiplex PCR; TCRdb's copy has only in-frame clones and leaves some out. The data hold hundreds of thousands of clones, with about a tenth observed a single time. These receptors' targets are unknown. The specimen sequenced was central memory CD4+ T cells from blood. These receptors all come from a young man with type 1 diabetes.

The chain links TRBV25-1 to TRBJ2-5; 7 nucleotides agree with TRBD1. Germline V gives CDR1 MGHDK, CDR2 SYGVNS. J lost 1 base, V lost 3 bases, and 11 bases had no gene match. CDR3 length: 17 amino acids. The DNA of the CDR3 is TGTGCCAGCAGTGAGAGGACAGGCCGTATACTCCAAGAGACCCAGTACTTC. This gives the protein CASSERTGRILQETQYF. Full variable domain (outside the CDR3, taken from reference TRBV25-1 and TRBJ2-5): EADIYQTPRYLVIGTGKKITLECSQTMGHDKMYWYQQDPGMELHLIHYSYGVNSTEKGDLSSESTVSRIRTEHFPLTLESARPSHTSQYLCASSERTGRILQETQYFGPGTRLLVL.

This clone has more than one count but fewer than ten. The V gene is TRBV6-1, the J gene TRBJ2-1; possible D gene TRBD1, 5 bases. Germline assignment: CDR1 MNHNS and CDR2 SASEGT. V lost 6 bases and J 6 bases, leaving 9 bases between the germline ends. CDR3 size: 12 residues. The CDR3 nucleotides are TGTGCCAGCAGCGGAGACAGCAATGAGCAGTTCTTC. Amino acids: CASSGDSNEQFF.

This chain links TRBV9 with TRBJ1-6, with 9 bases lining up with TRBD1. CDR3 length equals 18 residues. The germline V gene encodes CDR1 SGDLS and CDR2 YYNGEE. The ends lost 4 bases at V and 5 bases at J; junction bases unmatched: 13. In DNA, the CDR3 is TGTGCCAGCAGCATTAAACCGGGACAGGGATTCGATAATTCACCCCTCCACTTT. Residues: CASSIKPGQGFDNSPLHF.

This clone was observed many times. Other DNA sequences in this sample translate to the same CDR3. The V gene is TRBV29-1, the J gene TRBJ2-2; D perhaps matches TRBD2 (5 bases). Germline-derived CDR1 and CDR2 are SQVTM and ANQGSEA. The CDR3 is 14 residues long. The V end was cut by 1 base, the J end by 0 bases, with 6 bases between. The CDR3 sequence is CSVEGTANTGELFF. CDR3 DNA: TGCAGCGTTGAAGGGACTGCGAACACCGGGGAGCTGTTTTTT.

The DNA for the CDR3 is TGCAGCGTTAAAGGGGGCGACGGCCAGCCCCAGCATTTT. Translated, it gives CSVKGGDGQPQHF. The chain is built from TRBV29-1 and TRBJ1-5, with 7 bases aligning to TRBD1. The CDR3 loop spans 13 amino acids. Trimming cost V 5 bases and J 7 bases; bases outside gene matches: 8. The germline gives CDR1 SQVTM, CDR2 ANQGSEA. Based on the CDR3 plus reference TRBV29-1 and TRBJ1-5, the full variable domain is SAVISQKPSRDICQRGTSLTIQCQVDSQVTMMFWYRQQPGQSLTLIATANQGSEATYESGFVIDKFPISRPNLTFSTLTVSNMSPEDSSIYLCSVKGGDGQPQHFGDGTRLSIL.

Only a few counts were recorded for this clone. The rearrangement links TRBV9 to TRBJ1-4, with TRBD1 as a possible D gene (6 bases). The CDR3 runs 15 residues. Germline loops: CDR1 SGDLS, CDR2 YYNGEE. The V end was cut by 3 bases, the J end by 8 bases, with 17 bases between. The CDR3 sequence: CASSATGTSLEKLFF. CDR3 DNA: TGTGCCAGCAGCGCCACAGGGACCAGCCTCGAAAAACTGTTTTTT.

The chain is built from TRBV5-1 and TRBJ1-1; D is unclear. Looked up from germline, CDR1 is SGHRS and CDR2 is YFSETQ. V lost 6 bases to trimming and J lost 4 bases, with 22 bases between them. The CDR3 has 16 residues. The CDR3 protein is CASTNLPGFRTTEAFF. Here the CDR3 DNA reads TGCGCCAGCACCAACCTTCCCGGTTTTCGAACCACTGAAGCTTTCTTT.

CDR3 loop: CASSNQGNIQYF. The CDR3 DNA reads as TGTGCCAGTAGTAACCAGGGAAACATTCAGTACTTC. The V gene is TRBV19, the J gene TRBJ2-4, with a tentative D call TRBD1 (5 bases). This CDR3 spans 12 amino acids. Germline-derived CDR1 and CDR2 are LNHDA and SQIVND (reference sequence). Trimming stripped 4 bases from V and 6 bases from J, with 7 bases between.

A few counts support this clone. The chain joins TRBV29-1 to TRBJ2-7; D is unclear. In germline, CDR1 is SQVTM, CDR2 ANQGSEA. Trimming took 5 bases from V and 4 from J, leaving 12 bases between them. The CDR3 is 12 amino acids. In DNA form, the CDR3 reads TGCAGCGTTTCGACCCTATCTTACGAGCAGTACTTC. It encodes CSVSTLSYEQYF.

In its sample, this clone was seen a few times. V is TRBV7-2 and J is TRBJ1-1; TRBD1 agrees at 10 bases. The CDR3 length is 15 residues. Germline-derived CDR1 and CDR2 are SGHTA and FQGNSA. V shed 3 bases, J shed 4 bases, and the junction held 5 bases outside the gene matches. Written as DNA, the CDR3 is TGTGCCAGCAGCTTCACGGGACAGGGGATCACTGAAGCTTTCTTT. Its translation: CASSFTGQGITEAFF.

This clone was seen a handful of times. The chain joins TRBV30 to TRBJ2-5; no firm D call. The length of the CDR3 is 12 residues. The V end was cut by 5 bases, the J end by 6 bases, with 13 bases between. CDR1 GTSNPN and CDR2 SVGIG come from the germline V gene (reference sequence). CDR3 residues: CAWETGWKTQYF. The CDR3 nucleotides are TGTGCCTGGGAGACGGGCTGGAAGACCCAGTACTTC.

There are many counts of this clone. V and J are TRBV7-9 and TRBJ1-1; D uncertain. The germline V gene encodes CDR1 SEHNR and CDR2 FQNEAQ (reference sequence). Between the trimmed V and J ends, which lost 5 bases and 3 bases, there was a span of 10 bases. The CDR3 is 13 residues long. The CDR3 DNA is TGTGCCAGCAGCCCGCGGGCAGACACTGAAGCTTTCTTT. Amino acid sequence: CASSPRADTEAFF. The variable domain in full, completed from reference TRBV7-9 and TRBJ1-1, reads DTGVSQNPRHKITKRGQNVTFRCDPISEHNRLYWYRQTLGQGPEFLTYFQNEAQLEKSRLLSDRFSAERPKGSFSTLEIQRTEQGDSAMYLCASSPRADTEAFFGQGTRLTVV.

This clone has more than one count but fewer than ten. V and J are TRBV9 and TRBJ1-3; TRBD1 matches at 9 bases. This CDR3 spans 16 amino acids. J lost 2 bases, V lost 3 bases, and 6 bases had no gene match. Germline lookup yields CDR1 SGDLS and CDR2 YYNGEE. The CDR3 region is CASSDLRDRAGNTIYF. In DNA form, the CDR3 reads TGTGCCAGCAGCGATTTGAGGGACAGGGCTGGAAACACCATATATTTT.

This clone was seen only a few times. The chain has TRBV2 and TRBJ2-1, with D maybe TRBD2 (5 bases). CDR1 and CDR2 (germline): SNHLY, FYNNEI. Trimming left V 3 bases short and J 15 bases short, with 12 bases between. The CDR3 is 11 amino acids. CDR3 DNA: TGTGCCAGCAGTGAGGGAGCAGTATGGTTCTTC. This sequence encodes CASSEGAVWFF. Together with reference TRBV2 and TRBJ2-1, the CDR3 gives the full variable domain: EPEVTQTPSHQVTQMGQEVILRCVPISNHLYFYWYRQILGQKVEFLVSFYNNEISEKSEIFDDQFSVERPDGSNFTLKIRSTKLEDSAMYFCASSEGAVWFFGPGTRLTVL.

This clone showed up many times. This chain links TRBV10-3 with TRBJ1-2, with D unresolved. This CDR3 region has 16 residues. Trimming removed 1 base from V and 2 bases from J, with 14 bases in between. Germline V gene data show CDR1 as ENHRY and CDR2 as SYGVKD. In nucleotides, the CDR3 is TGTGCCATCAGTGAGTTTTTTGGGCAGGACAACTATGGCTACACCTTC. Protein sequence: CAISEFFGQDNYGYTF.

The gene calls are TRBV10-2 and TRBJ1-1; TRBD1 aligns across 7 bases. The germline CDR1 and CDR2 sequences are WSHSY and SAAADI. Germline trimming cut 7 bases from V and 7 bases from J; bases unmatched to any gene: 6. CDR3 length: 12 residues. CDR3 nucleotides: TGCGCCAGCACGGTATCAGGGGGTGAAGCTTTCTTT. Translation gives CASTVSGGEAFF.

This clone showed up just a few times. This sequence joins TRBV18 and TRBJ1-5; 7 bases match TRBD1. V was clipped by 6 bases and J by 7 bases; unmatched bases: 9. Per the germline V gene, CDR1 is KGHSH and CDR2 is LQKENI. The CDR3 is 14 amino acids. In nucleotides, the CDR3 is TGTGCCAGCTCCCGTACAGGGGAAAGACAGCCCCAGCATTTT. This translates into CASSRTGERQPQHF.

The chain has TRBV7-2 and TRBJ2-3; 10 nucleotides line up with TRBD2. Losses at the gene ends were 5 bases for V and 1 base for J; bases not matched to a gene: 12. The CDR3 covers 18 residues. Germline V lookup: CDR1 SGHTA, CDR2 FQGNSA. The CDR3 nucleotides are TGTGCCAGCAGCCCCCAGGGCGTTACTAGCGGGGGCACAGATACGCAGTATTTT. This sequence encodes CASSPQGVTSGGTDTQYF.

With regard to this clone: The same CDR3 is also encoded by other DNA sequences in this sample. The gene calls are TRBV5-1 and TRBJ1-1; D is undetermined. Germline V lookup: CDR1 SGHRS, CDR2 YFSETQ. This CDR3 has 13 residues. V gave up 0 bases and J gave up 6 bases, with 9 bases separating them. The CDR3 region has the DNA TGCGCCAGCAGCTTGGTCGGAAGTCCTGAAGCTTTCTTT. Protein product: CASSLVGSPEAFF.

This clone was picked up a small number of times. J is TRBJ2-7 and V is TRBV29-1; D assignment may be TRBD1 or TRBD2 (5 bases each). Germline V CDR1 and CDR2: SQVTM, ANQGSEA. V was trimmed by 5 bases and J by 7 bases, leaving 18 bases between them. The CDR3 has 13 amino acids. CDR3 sequence: CSVSTGTYGEQYF. The CDR3 region has the DNA TGCAGCGTTTCTACCGGGACGTATGGGGAGCAGTACTTC.

This clone was counted a few times. This chain links TRBV19 with TRBJ2-7, with a possible D match to TRBD1 (5 bases). This CDR3 has 15 residues. V was cut by 7 bases and J by 2 bases, with 18 bases left in between. Germline V gives CDR1 LNHDA, CDR2 SQIVND (reference sequence). This chain's CDR3 is CASIQRQPLPYEQYF. The CDR3 bases are TGTGCCAGTATTCAACGACAGCCCCTTCCCTACGAGCAGTACTTC.

The V and J genes are TRBV5-1 and TRBJ1-2; D is undetermined. Germline V gives CDR1 SGHRS, CDR2 YFSETQ. The CDR3 runs 16 residues. V lost 0 bases and J 4 bases, leaving 16 bases between the germline ends. The CDR3 sequence is CASSLDVSAGPYGYTF. The CDR3 nucleotides are TGCGCCAGCAGCTTGGATGTGAGCGCCGGTCCCTATGGCTACACCTTC.

The sample holds a few counts of this clone. This chain uses TRBV5-1 with TRBJ1-1; D is unresolved. The CDR3 sequence is 11 residues long. V was pared by 5 bases and J by 3 bases, with 5 bases between. Looked up from germline, CDR1 is SGHRS and CDR2 is YFSETQ. The CDR3, as DNA: TGCGCCAGCAGTGTAGACACTGAAGCTTTCTTT. Translated: CASSVDTEAFF.

This clone was detected a few times. The chain is built from TRBV28 and TRBJ1-2; TRBD1 aligns across 10 bases. The CDR3 loop spans 19 amino acids. Trimming took 7 bases from V and 1 from J; bases not matched to a gene: 18. From germline, CDR1 is MDHEN and CDR2 SYDVKM. CDR3 sequence reads: CASIDLGPFGQGVNYGYTF. As DNA, the CDR3 is TGTGCCAGCATCGATCTGGGTCCCTTTGGACAGGGGGTTAACTATGGCTACACCTTC.

In this sample, this clone turned up a few times. The chain has TRBV6-6 and TRBJ1-1; D is possibly TRBD1 (5 bases). The CDR3 sequence is 15 residues long. Germline loops: CDR1 MNHNY, CDR2 SVGAGI (reference sequence). Trimming pared 6 bases from V and 2 bases from J, leaving 16 bases between. CDR3 sequence reads: CASRQPGRINTEAFF. CDR3 sequence (DNA): TGTGCCAGCAGGCAACCGGGACGGATTAACACTGAAGCTTTCTTT.

This clone was picked up a small number of times. The chain links TRBV14 to TRBJ1-6; the D is unclear. The germline CDR1 and CDR2 sequences are SGHDN and FVKESK. The CDR3 extends over 15 amino acids. V was pared by 0 bases and J by 9 bases, with 12 bases between. The CDR3 region is CASSQDIYGSSPLHF. The CDR3 DNA reads as TGTGCCAGCAGCCAAGACATATATGGTAGTTCACCCCTCCACTTT. The full variable domain, its missing parts supplied by reference TRBV14 and TRBJ1-6, is EAGVTQFPSHSVIEKGQTVTLRCDPISGHDNLYWYRRVMGKEIKFLLHFVKESKQDESGMPNNRFLAERTGGTYSTLKVQPAELEDSGVYFCASSQDIYGSSPLHFGNGTRLTVT.